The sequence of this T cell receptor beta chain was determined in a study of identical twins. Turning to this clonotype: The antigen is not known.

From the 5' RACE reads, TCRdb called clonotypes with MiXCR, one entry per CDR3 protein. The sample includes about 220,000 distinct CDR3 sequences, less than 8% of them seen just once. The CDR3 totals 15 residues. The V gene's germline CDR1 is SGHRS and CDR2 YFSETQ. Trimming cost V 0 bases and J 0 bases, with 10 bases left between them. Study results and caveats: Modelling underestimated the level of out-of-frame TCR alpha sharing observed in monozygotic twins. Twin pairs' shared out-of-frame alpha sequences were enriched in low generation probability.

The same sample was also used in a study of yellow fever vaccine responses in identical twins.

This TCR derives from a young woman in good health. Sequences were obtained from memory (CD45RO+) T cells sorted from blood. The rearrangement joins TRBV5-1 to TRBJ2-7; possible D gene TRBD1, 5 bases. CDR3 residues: CASSLDRQLSYEQYF. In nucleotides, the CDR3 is TGCGCCAGCAGCTTGGATAGACAGCTCTCCTACGAGCAGTACTTC.